This TCR beta chain was identified in a study of cytomegalovirus exposure and HLA in healthy donors. This PCR relied on a set of 60 Vbeta primers and 13 Jbeta primers. Profiled with immunoSEQ multiplex PCR; TCRdb holds only in-frame clones, not every one. Of 95,000 to 150,000 clones listed, around 85% were seen once; the top ten hold less than 2.5%. With respect to this clone: Its cognate antigen is unknown.

Broader study findings: Several top significant clusters appeared, in a later analysis, to be linked to common viral pathogens. Previous analysis showed most TCR beta V segments were productive about 87% or about 30% of the time. Versus the roughly 670-donor mean, an Asian-associated ancestry cluster reportedly showed fewer N-insertions in a later analysis. Later analysis placed DRB1 highest and HLA-C lowest in TCR association rates, which differed by HLA locus.

CDR1 and CDR2 (germline): SNHLY, FYNNEI. The CDR3 extends over 15 amino acids. After removal of 7 bases from V and 5 bases from J, the junction contained 10 bases not matched to a gene. What was sequenced was PBMCs. This TCR derives from a man aged 30 to 45 in good health and CMV-seronegative. The chain uses TRBV2 and TRBJ2-1; the match to TRBD1 covers 8 bases. The CDR3 DNA is TGTGCCAGCATTTGGACAGGGCAGGGTAACAATGAGCAGTTCTTC. Translated, it gives CASIWTGQGNNEQFF.